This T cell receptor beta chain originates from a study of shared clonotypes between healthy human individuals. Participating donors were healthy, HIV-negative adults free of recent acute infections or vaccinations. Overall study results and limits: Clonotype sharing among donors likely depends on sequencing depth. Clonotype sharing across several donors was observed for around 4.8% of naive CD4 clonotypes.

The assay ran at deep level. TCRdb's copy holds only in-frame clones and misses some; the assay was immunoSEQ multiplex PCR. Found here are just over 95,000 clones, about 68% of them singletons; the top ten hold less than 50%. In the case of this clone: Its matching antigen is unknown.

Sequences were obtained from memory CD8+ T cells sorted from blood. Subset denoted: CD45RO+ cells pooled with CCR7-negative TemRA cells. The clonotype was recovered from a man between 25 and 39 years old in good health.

For the CDR3, the DNA is TGTGCCAGCAGTTACCTGGGGATGAACACTGAAGCTTTCTTT. It encodes CASSYLGMNTEAFF. V gene TRBV6-6 combines with J gene TRBJ1-1; D gene unclear. Per germline, CDR1 MNHNY and CDR2 SVGAGI (reference sequence). The CDR3 loop spans 14 amino acids. The germline V and J ends were trimmed by 2 bases and 0 bases, with 7 bases remaining between them.